A single sample is the source of the 7 T cell receptor beta chains below, sequenced in a study of blood T cell repertoires in COVID-19. The repertoire was sequenced with immunoSEQ multiplex PCR; TCRdb's copy has only in-frame clones and lacks some. The table shows approximately 220,000 clones, with 75% to 90% occurring only once. Sequencing was performed on PBMCs or T cells enriched from blood (not recorded which). The receptors come from a woman in her twenties or thirties who had been exposed to COVID-19.

This sequence joins TRBV6-1 and TRBJ1-2; no firm D call. Germline CDR1 reads MNHNS; CDR2 reads SASEGT. The ends were cut back, 1 base at V and 7 bases at J, with 10 bases in the middle. The length of the CDR3 is 13 residues. The CDR3 here is CASSEGRVGGYTF. CDR3 in DNA: TGTGCCAGCAGTGAAGGGAGGGTTGGTGGCTACACCTTC.

This chain's CDR3 is CASSGQGNYGYTF. CDR3 in DNA: TGCGCCAGCAGCGGACAGGGCAACTATGGCTACACCTTC. V is TRBV5-1 and J is TRBJ1-2; 8 positions match TRBD1. Germline V gene lookup returns CDR1 SGHRS and CDR2 YFSETQ. J lost 2 bases, V lost 4 bases, and 1 base had no gene match. The CDR3 consists of 13 residues.

The chain couples TRBV5-5 to TRBJ1-2; no clear D gene. V was pared by 1 base and J by 6 bases, with 13 bases between. The germline CDR1 and CDR2 sequences are SGHKS and YYEKEE (reference sequence). The CDR3 length is 14 residues. In DNA form, the CDR3 reads TGTGCCAGCAGCTTGAGACGCAGCGGTAATGGCTACACCTTC. Its translation is CASSLRRSGNGYTF.

V gene TRBV28 combines with J gene TRBJ2-5, with 7 positions matching TRBD2. The trim removed 1 base at V and 1 base at J, leaving 3 bases unmatched. The CDR3 extends over 15 amino acids. The V gene's germline CDR1 is MDHEN and CDR2 SYDVKM. This CDR3 reads CASSLSGGVQETQYF. DNA of the CDR3: TGTGCCAGCAGTTTATCGGGGGGTGTCCAAGAGACCCAGTACTTC.

This clone was counted once. The rearrangement uses TRBV5-1 and TRBJ2-7; possibly TRBD2 for D (6 bases). This CDR3 comprises 15 residues. V dropped 1 base and J dropped 0 bases, with 11 bases sitting between them. CDR1 is SGHRS and CDR2 is YFSETQ in the germline V gene. The CDR3 loop reads CASSLLPTSSYEQYF. CDR3 nucleotides: TGCGCCAGCAGCTTGCTCCCGACTAGCTCCTACGAGCAGTACTTC. The full variable domain, with the rest looked up from reference TRBV5-1 and TRBJ2-7, is KAGVTQTPRYLIKTRGQQVTLSCSPISGHRSVSWYQQTPGQGLQFLFEYFSETQRNKGNFPGRFSGRQFSNSRSEMNVSTLELGDSALYLCASSLLPTSSYEQYFGPGTRLTVT.

The J gene is TRBJ1-1, the V gene TRBV6-6; no firm D call. Germline V CDR1 and CDR2: MNHNY, SVGAGI (reference sequence). The length of the CDR3 is 12 residues. The ends were cut back, 6 bases at V and 4 bases at J, with 9 bases in the middle. The CDR3 protein is CASSPASTEAFF. For the CDR3, the DNA is TGTGCCAGCAGCCCGGCTAGCACTGAAGCTTTCTTT.

The gene calls are TRBV14 and TRBJ2-7; 7 bases agree with TRBD1. Losses at the gene ends were 7 bases for V and 5 bases for J; bases not matched to a gene: 5. CDR1 is SGHDN and CDR2 is FVKESK in the germline V gene. The CDR3 has 12 amino acids. The CDR3, as DNA: TGTGCCAGCACCCTGACAGGGCACGAGCAGTACTTC. Its translation: CASTLTGHEQYF.